These 23 T cell receptor beta chains came from one sample sequenced in a study of T cells after yellow fever vaccination (dated by TCRdb to about 2019). Explained via the paper, the treatment or condition label denotes: live attenuated yellow fever vaccine strain. Receptor amplification or capture employed 5' RACE. TCRdb names Illumina NovaSeq 6000 as the instrument used. The public reads were quality trimmed at Q25 with fastp and then assembled into clones with MiXCR by TCRdb, keeping productive beta chains. Entries are consolidated by CDR3 protein sequence, retaining the most common genes and DNA. This sample holds a few hundred thousand distinct CDR3 sequences; about 4% were observed only once. Approximately 24% of the sample is held by the ten biggest clonotypes. Sample: PBMCs, taken 5 days after the yellow fever booster vaccination. Receptors originate from a man aged 18-30 years who received the YFV17D yellow fever vaccine.

This chain links TRBV4-1 with TRBJ1-5; D might be TRBD1 (6 bases). Germline V gene data show CDR1 as MGHRA and CDR2 as YSYEKL. The V and J ends lost 1 base and 5 bases respectively, with 15 bases between them. CDR3 length equals 16 residues. The CDR3 here is CASSQGWGAVDQPQHF. DNA for the CDR3: TGCGCCAGCAGCCAAGGGTGGGGGGCGGTAGATCAGCCCCAGCATTTT.

The genes are TRBV7-2 and TRBJ2-5; TRBD2 matches at 7 bases. This CDR3 has 15 amino acids. Losses at the gene ends were 7 bases for V and 3 bases for J; bases not matched to a gene: 11. CDR1 SGHTA and CDR2 FQGNSA come from the germline V gene. The CDR3 region has the DNA TGTGCCAGCACCCCGCCGGGACTACCTAAAGAGACCCAGTACTTC. The encoded protein is CASTPPGLPKETQYF.

The chain carries TRBV7-2 and TRBJ2-3; 9 bases fit TRBD2. This CDR3 has 16 amino acids. Germline loops: CDR1 SGHTA, CDR2 FQGNSA. Trimming at V came to 5 bases and at J to 1 base, leaving 7 bases not matched to a gene. CDR3 coding DNA: TGTGCCAGCAGCATTTTAGCGGGGGATGGCACAGATACGCAGTATTTT. Amino acids: CASSILAGDGTDTQYF.

This clonotype showed up many times. This sequence joins TRBV6-1 and TRBJ1-1; unclear D gene. The CDR3 has 15 amino acids. The V gene lost 1 base and the J gene lost 7 bases, with 16 bases spanning the gap. CDR1 is MNHNS, CDR2 SASEGT, per germline. Here the CDR3 reads CASSEGAAPLGEAFF. The CDR3 DNA is TGTGCCAGCAGTGAAGGTGCGGCACCACTGGGTGAAGCTTTCTTT.

This clonotype was seen many times. The chain employs TRBV5-1 and TRBJ2-1, with 7 bases matching TRBD2. CDR1 and CDR2 from the germline V gene are SGHRS and YFSETQ. This CDR3 spans 15 amino acids. The trim removed 0 bases at V and 6 bases at J, leaving 6 bases unmatched. In nucleotides, the CDR3 is TGCGCCAGCAGCTTGGGAGGGACTACCCTCAATGAGCAGTTCTTC. Its protein is CASSLGGTTLNEQFF.

The chain is built from TRBV28 and TRBJ2-7, with 9 bases fitting TRBD1. CDR3 length: 14 amino acids. Germline CDR1 is MDHEN and CDR2 is SYDVKM. The V gene end was trimmed by 5 bases and the J gene end by 4 bases; junction bases not matched to a gene: 6. The CDR3 sequence is CASSGDRGFYEQYV. CDR3 nucleotide sequence: TGTGCCAGCAGTGGCGACAGGGGGTTTTACGAGCAGTACGTC.

This clonotype was seen repeatedly, ten times or more. The J gene is TRBJ1-1, the V gene TRBV19; no clear D gene. The CDR3 contains 13 residues. Germline V gives CDR1 LNHDA, CDR2 SQIVND (reference sequence). Trimming took off 6 bases at V and 2 bases at J, with 10 bases between the two ends. CDR3 DNA: TGTGCCAGTAGCCGCGGGGTTAACACTGAAGCTTTCTTT. Translating it yields CASSRGVNTEAFF.

This clonotype was counted many times. V usage is TRBV5-6 and J usage is TRBJ2-7, with 13 bases aligning to TRBD2. The germline CDR1 and CDR2 sequences are SGHDT and YYEEEE. The CDR3 length is 13 residues. The V gene end was trimmed by 9 bases and the J gene end by 3 bases; junction bases not matched to a gene: 3. In DNA, the CDR3 is TGTGCCAAGGGACTAGCGGGGTTCTACGAGCAGTACTTC. It encodes CAKGLAGFYEQYF.

This clonotype has a handful of counts. Here the CDR3 reads CASSLEGPSYNEQFF. The CDR3 coding sequence is TGTGCCAGCAGCTTAGAGGGCCCGTCCTACAATGAGCAGTTCTTC. V is TRBV7-9 and J is TRBJ2-1; no firm D call. This CDR3 region has 15 residues. V was pared by 1 base and J by 1 base, with 8 bases between. Germline-derived CDR1 and CDR2 are SEHNR and FQNEAQ (reference sequence).

This chain joins TRBV3-1 and TRBJ2-3; 8 nucleotides line up with TRBD2. Trimming at V came to 3 bases and at J to 2 bases, leaving 7 bases not matched to a gene. CDR3 length: 16 amino acids. The germline V gene has CDR1 LGHDT and CDR2 YNNKEL (reference sequence). This chain's CDR3 is CASSHWSGLVTDTQYF. DNA for the CDR3: TGTGCCAGCAGCCACTGGTCGGGACTAGTCACAGATACGCAGTATTTT.

The chain employs TRBV7-6 and TRBJ2-4, with TRBD1 matching 10 bases. Germline CDR1 reads SGHVS; CDR2 reads FNYEAQ. V dropped 1 base and J dropped 13; count of bases not matched to a gene: 13. This CDR3 is 16 amino acids long. This CDR3 reads CASSLEGDRGSNTQYF. CDR3 nucleotides: TGTGCCAGCAGCTTAGAAGGGGACAGGGGTTCAAACACGCAGTACTTC.

The chain employs TRBV11-2 and TRBJ1-1; D remains ambiguous. The germline V gene has CDR1 SGHAT and CDR2 FQNNGV. There are 14 residues in the CDR3. Trimming left V 1 base short and J 4 bases short, with 10 bases between. The CDR3 sequence is CASSLVEGGTEAFF. CDR3 sequence (DNA): TGTGCCAGCAGCTTAGTAGAGGGTGGCACTGAAGCTTTCTTT.

This clonotype was seen at least ten times. CDR3 in DNA: TGTGCCAGCAGCGCGACTAGCGGGGGCCACAATGAGCAGTTCTTC. It encodes CASSATSGGHNEQFF. The chain is built from TRBV7-2 and TRBJ2-1; TRBD2 matches at 12 bases. Germline V lookup: CDR1 SGHTA, CDR2 FQGNSA. The CDR3 is made up of 15 amino acids. V gave up 5 bases and J gave up 5 bases; unmatched junction bases: 4.

The chain links TRBV12-3 or TRBV12-4 to TRBJ1-4; the match to TRBD1 covers 7 bases. The J segment lost 9 bases and the V segment lost 6 bases, leaving 7 bases of the junction unmatched. The CDR3 sequence is 13 residues long. The CDR3 here is CASRDRQGKKLFF. The CDR3 DNA sequence: TGTGCCAGCAGGGATAGACAGGGCAAAAAACTGTTTTTT.

This clonotype was counted ten times or more. V usage is TRBV28 and J usage is TRBJ2-7; perhaps D is TRBD1 or TRBD2 (6 bases each). Trimming left V 5 bases short and J 2 bases short, with 13 bases between. This CDR3 has 14 residues. Germline V gives CDR1 MDHEN, CDR2 SYDVKM. As DNA, the CDR3 is TGTGCCAGCAGTGCGACGGGGGCGACCTACGAGCAGTACTTC. Protein sequence: CASSATGATYEQYF. Based on the CDR3 plus reference TRBV28 and TRBJ2-7, the full variable domain is DVKVTQSSRYLVKRTGEKVFLECVQDMDHENMFWYRQDPGLGLRLIYFSYDVKMKEKGDIPEGYSVSREKKERFSLILESASTNQTSMYLCASSATGATYEQYFGPGTRLTVT.

The rearrangement uses TRBV14 and TRBJ1-6; 7 bases fit TRBD1. Germline CDR1 SGHDN, CDR2 FVKESK. The ends lost 4 bases at V and 13 bases at J; junction bases unmatched: 7. CDR3 length equals 13 residues. CDR3 in DNA: TGTGCCAGCAGCCCAAGGACAGGTTCTCCCCTCCACTTT. Translation: CASSPRTGSPLHF.

This clonotype was seen many times. The CDR3 spells CASSLAGPKNIQYF. CDR3 nucleotides: TGTGCCAGCAGCTTGGCCGGCCCCAAAAACATTCAGTACTTC. This chain links TRBV5-4 with TRBJ2-4; D gene ambiguous. The CDR3 consists of 14 residues. The germline V and J ends were trimmed by 0 bases and 2 bases, with 6 bases remaining between them. Germline assignment: CDR1 SGHNT and CDR2 YYREEE (reference sequence).

This clonotype was picked up many times. The rearrangement uses TRBV29-1 and TRBJ2-3; TRBD1 aligns across 8 bases. This CDR3 region has 12 residues. The germline V gene encodes CDR1 SQVTM and CDR2 ANQGSEA. V trimming: 5 bases; J trimming: 13 bases; junction bases outside the gene matches: 11. CDR3 residues: CSVSPGGQVKYF. The CDR3 region has the DNA TGCAGCGTTAGTCCCGGGGGACAGGTGAAGTATTTT.

The chain combines TRBV18 with TRBJ2-3, with TRBD1 matching 7 bases. Losses at the gene ends were 5 bases for V and 6 bases for J; bases not matched to a gene: 8. The CDR3 sequence is 14 residues long. Germline assignment: CDR1 KGHSH and CDR2 LQKENI. For the CDR3, the DNA is TGTGCCAGCTCAACAACAGGGGTCACGGATACGCAGTATTTT. It is translated as CASSTTGVTDTQYF.

This chain connects TRBV2 to TRBJ2-7, with 7 positions matching TRBD2. The CDR3 totals 14 residues. The junction had 11 bases not matched to a gene; V was cut back by 5 bases and J by 7 bases. Looked up from germline, CDR1 is SNHLY and CDR2 is FYNNEI. The CDR3 sequence: CASSQTNGGSEQYF. The CDR3 nucleotides are TGTGCCAGCAGTCAGACTAACGGGGGGAGTGAGCAGTACTTC.

This clonotype was counted at least ten times. CDR3 in DNA: TGTGCCAGCAGTTCGCGGACAGCCGGCTACACCTTC. It translates to CASSSRTAGYTF. The chain links TRBV12-3 or TRBV12-4 to TRBJ1-2; tentatively, D is TRBD1 (6 bases). Trimming stripped 4 bases from V and 8 bases from J, with 11 bases between. This CDR3 contains 12 residues.

In its sample, this clonotype was seen a few times. The chain combines TRBV20-1 with TRBJ2-2, with 11 bases fitting TRBD2. The V segment lost 1 base and the J segment 0 bases; nucleotides outside the gene matches: 7. From germline, CDR1 is DFQATT and CDR2 SNEGSKA (reference sequence). The CDR3 has 18 amino acids. The CDR3 reads CSARGSSGGRANTGELFF. The CDR3, as DNA: TGCAGTGCTAGAGGCTCTAGCGGGGGGAGGGCGAACACCGGGGAGCTGTTTTTT.

This clonotype has more than one count but fewer than ten. The chain joins TRBV7-9 to TRBJ2-3, with D possibly TRBD2 on 6 matching bases. In germline, CDR1 is SEHNR, CDR2 FQNEAQ (reference sequence). The length of the CDR3 is 14 residues. With 5 bases removed from V and 4 bases from J, the gap between germline ends came to 13 bases. CDR3 nucleotide sequence: TGTGCCAGCAGCCCCCCGGGGGAGCCAGATACGCAGTATTTT. This gives the protein CASSPPGEPDTQYF.